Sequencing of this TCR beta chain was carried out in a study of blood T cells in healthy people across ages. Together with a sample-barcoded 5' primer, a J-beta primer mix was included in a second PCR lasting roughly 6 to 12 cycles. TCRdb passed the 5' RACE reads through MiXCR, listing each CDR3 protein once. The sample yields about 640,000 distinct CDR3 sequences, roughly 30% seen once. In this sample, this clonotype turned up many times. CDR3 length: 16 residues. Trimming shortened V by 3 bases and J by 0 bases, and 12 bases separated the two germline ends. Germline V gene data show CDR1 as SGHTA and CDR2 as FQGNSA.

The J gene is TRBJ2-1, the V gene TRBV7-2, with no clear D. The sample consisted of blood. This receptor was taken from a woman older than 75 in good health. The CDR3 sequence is CASSFQPRSSYNEQFF. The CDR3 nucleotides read TGTGCCAGCAGCTTTCAGCCCAGAAGCTCCTACAATGAGCAGTTCTTC.